Shown below are 20 T cell receptor beta chains from a single sample sequenced in a study of regulatory T cells in long-lasting Graves disease. Indicated time point: newly diagnosed GD, antithyroid drugs for less than 3 months. Following extraction of RNA from PBMCs, that RNA was used to make the TCR library. TCR beta libraries were built with iRepertoire HTBI primers and Arm-PCR of CDR3 regions. A single record per CDR3 protein comes from TCRdb applying MiXCR to the multiplex PCR reads. Of some 400,000 distinct CDR3 sequences listed, under 15% are singletons. These records were also assigned to another study, of T cells in Graves' hyperthyroidism and ophthalmopathy.

The starting material was peripheral blood mononuclear cells (PBMCs), obtained at new diagnosis, from a patient treated with antithyroid drugs. The receptors were sampled from a woman in her 30s with Graves disease.

This clonotype was detected many times. The gene calls are TRBV24-1 and TRBJ1-1, with D uncertain. The CDR3 has 14 amino acids. V shed 12 bases and J shed 0 bases, with 16 bases lying between them. Germline CDR1 KGHDR, CDR2 SFDVKD. For the CDR3, the DNA is TGTGCCTCCTTCTGGGAGATCATGAACACTGAAGCTTTCTTT. It yields the protein CASFWEIMNTEAFF.

V and J are TRBV28 and TRBJ1-1; 7 nucleotides line up with TRBD1. Per germline, CDR1 MDHEN and CDR2 SYDVKM. This CDR3 has 16 residues. Trimming cost V 0 bases and J 3 bases; bases outside gene matches: 7. CDR3 sequence (DNA): TGTGCCAGCAGTTTATGGAAGAGGGGGCCTTACACTGAAGCTTTCTTT. The encoded protein is CASSLWKRGPYTEAFF.

This clonotype was recorded a few times. This likely reflects a read error, since a far larger clone is one base away. The V gene is TRBV11-2, the J gene TRBJ2-1; possibly TRBD1 for D (5 bases). CDR3 length equals 14 residues. Germline V gives CDR1 SGHAT, CDR2 FQNNGV. V lost 5 bases and J 10 bases, leaving 18 bases between the germline ends. CDR3 protein: CASSPLGHSYEQFF. Written as DNA, the CDR3 is TGTGCCAGCAGCCCCCTGGGGCACTCCTACGAGCAGTTCTTC.

This clonotype was observed at least ten times. This sequence joins TRBV7-9 and TRBJ2-7; 10 bases map to TRBD1. The V gene end was trimmed by 5 bases and the J gene end by 6 bases; junction bases not matched to a gene: 7. Germline V gives CDR1 SEHNR, CDR2 FQNEAQ (reference sequence). CDR3 length: 14 amino acids. The CDR3 region has the DNA TGTGCCAGCAGCCACGGAGACAGGGGGCCCGAGCAGTACTTC. Its translation: CASSHGDRGPEQYF.

As concerns this clonotype: Germline is not matched at one junction end, which may reflect a read error. This chain connects TRBV4-1 to TRBJ2-1, with 7 nucleotides matching TRBD2. CDR3 size: 18 residues. CDR1 and CDR2 (germline): MGHRA, YSYEKL. The CDR3 region is CASSQESEVGGPYNGQFF. In nucleotides, the CDR3 is TGCGCCAGCAGCCAAGAGTCAGAGGTGGGAGGGCCCTACAATGGGCAGTTCTTC.

This clonotype turned up a few times. This chain uses TRBV4-2 with TRBJ2-1; the D is unclear. There are 16 residues in the CDR3. In germline, CDR1 is LGHNA, CDR2 YNFKEQ. V was trimmed by 2 bases and J by 0 bases, leaving 11 bases between them. The CDR3 DNA sequence: TGTGCCAGCAGCCAATTTACGACAAGCTCCTACAATGAGCAGTTCTTC. Translating it yields CASSQFTTSSYNEQFF.

This clonotype was counted between two and nine times. The chain combines TRBV6-1 with TRBJ1-2; 9 positions agree with TRBD1. The CDR3 length is 13 residues. From germline, CDR1 is MNHNS and CDR2 SASEGT. J lost 6 bases, V lost 8 bases, and 7 bases had no gene match. CDR3 DNA: TGTGCCAGCGGCCCGGACAGGGGAAATGGCTACACCTTC. This gives the protein CASGPDRGNGYTF.

This clonotype was found many times. The gene calls are TRBV28 and TRBJ1-5; a weak D match, TRBD1 (6 bases). Germline V gene sequence: CDR1 MDHEN, CDR2 SYDVKM. The CDR3 sequence is 16 residues long. Trimming stripped 3 bases from V and 6 bases from J, with 18 bases between. The CDR3 region has the DNA TGTGCCAGCAGTTTGGGACAATTGAGGCTGGGTCAGCCCCAGCATTTT. It codes for CASSLGQLRLGQPQHF.

This clonotype has ten or more counts. V and J are TRBV18 and TRBJ1-2; D not certain. CDR3 size: 14 residues. The germline CDR1 and CDR2 sequences are KGHSH and LQKENI. V gave up 1 base and J gave up 4 bases, with 10 bases separating them. The CDR3 DNA is TGTGCCAGCTCACCACAGGGTAATCGCTATGGCTACACCTTC. It is translated as CASSPQGNRYGYTF.

This clonotype was seen only a few times. A read error may account for a junction end that differs from germline. The chain is built from TRBV12-3 or TRBV12-4 and TRBJ2-2, with D uncertain. The CDR3 runs to 15 residues. The CDR3 DNA reads as TGTGCCAGCAGTTTTAATGTCGAGAACGCCGGGGAGCTGTTTTTT. Amino acids: CASSFNVENAGELFF.

In this sample, this clonotype turned up many times. In nucleotides, the CDR3 is TGCGCCAGCAGCTTGGCGGAGCAACGGGGAAACACCGGGGAGCTGTTTTTT. Its protein product is CASSLAEQRGNTGELFF. V and J are TRBV5-1 and TRBJ2-2; the D gene is possibly TRBD2 (5 bases). In germline, CDR1 is SGHRS, CDR2 YFSETQ. CDR3 length: 17 residues. V lost 0 bases to trimming and J lost 2 bases, with 14 bases between them.

This clonotype has a handful of counts. This chain joins TRBV10-1 and TRBJ1-1; D gene ambiguous. Germline CDR1 WNHNN, CDR2 SYGVQD (reference sequence). The germline V and J ends were trimmed by 8 bases and 0 bases, with 10 bases remaining between them. This CDR3 contains 13 residues. The CDR3 sequence is CASRLFLNTEAFF. The CDR3 coding sequence is TGCGCCAGCCGGCTTTTCCTGAACACTGAAGCTTTCTTT.

The genes are TRBV5-1 and TRBJ2-3; possibly TRBD1 for D (6 bases). The V and J ends lost 4 bases and 0 bases respectively, with 12 bases between them. Germline V gene lookup returns CDR1 SGHRS and CDR2 YFSETQ. The CDR3 totals 15 residues. The CDR3 nucleotides read TGCGCCAGCAGCCCCGGGACACTTAGCACAGATACGCAGTATTTT. Translation gives CASSPGTLSTDTQYF. The full variable domain, completed using reference TRBV5-1 and TRBJ2-3, is KAGVTQTPRYLIKTRGQQVTLSCSPISGHRSVSWYQQTPGQGLQFLFEYFSETQRNKGNFPGRFSGRQFSNSRSEMNVSTLELGDSALYLCASSPGTLSTDTQYFGPGTRLTVL.

This clonotype was picked up many times. V usage is TRBV13 and J usage is TRBJ2-7, with 10 positions matching TRBD1. The CDR3 is 14 residues long. CDR1 is PRHDT, CDR2 FYEKMQ, per germline (reference sequence). V trimming: 5 bases; J trimming: 3 bases; junction bases outside the gene matches: 4. In DNA form, the CDR3 reads TGTGCCAGCAGCCCAGGACAGGGGGTCTACGAGCAGTACTTC. This codes for CASSPGQGVYEQYF.

Comment on this clonotype: The junction departs from germline at one end; a sequencing error may be responsible. V is TRBV7-7 and J is TRBJ2-1; perhaps TRBD2 as D (6 bases). The germline gives CDR1 SSHAT, CDR2 FNYEAQ (reference sequence). This CDR3 is built from 15 residues. The CDR3 bases are TGTGCTAGCAGCGCGCGACTAGATCCCTACAATGAGCAGTTCTTC. Encoded protein: CASSARLDPYNEQFF.

The J gene is TRBJ1-2, the V gene TRBV20-1; 9 bases fit TRBD1. The CDR3 covers 13 residues. The ends lost 6 bases at V and 7 bases at J; junction bases unmatched: 9. CDR1 is DFQATT and CDR2 is SNEGSKA in the germline V gene (reference sequence). CDR3 nucleotides: TGCAGTGCAACCGGGACAGGGAATTCTGGCTACACCTTC. Translated: CSATGTGNSGYTF.

The gene calls are TRBV2 and TRBJ1-1; the match to TRBD1 covers 7 bases. The J segment lost 0 bases and the V segment lost 7 bases, leaving 5 bases of the junction unmatched. The CDR3 is 14 amino acids. From germline, CDR1 is SNHLY and CDR2 FYNNEI. The CDR3 loop reads CASKQGQLNTEAFF. In DNA, the CDR3 is TGTGCCAGCAAACAGGGGCAGTTGAACACTGAAGCTTTCTTT.

This clonotype was counted ten times or more. J is TRBJ2-3 and V is TRBV7-2; D assignment may be TRBD1 or TRBD2 (7 bases each). The CDR3 totals 15 residues. CDR1 and CDR2 (germline): SGHTA, FQGNSA. The V and J ends lost 5 bases and 3 bases respectively, with 15 bases between them. The CDR3 sequence is CASSVYRGGTDTQYF. CDR3 sequence (DNA): TGTGCCAGCAGCGTTTACAGGGGAGGGACAGATACGCAGTATTTT. Full variable domain (rest looked up from reference TRBV7-2 and TRBJ2-3): GAGVSQSPSNKVTEKGKDVELRCDPISGHTALYWYRQSLGQGLEFLIYFQGNSAPDKSGLPSDRFSAERTGGSVSTLTIQRTQQEDSAVYLCASSVYRGGTDTQYFGPGTRLTVL.

In its sample, this clonotype was seen many times. The genes are TRBV6-5 and TRBJ1-1; D remains unclear. V was trimmed by 2 bases and J by 1 base, leaving 8 bases between them. Germline V gene sequence: CDR1 MNHEY, CDR2 SVGAGI. The CDR3 runs 14 residues. CDR3 loop: CASSYGQENTEAFF. For the CDR3, the DNA is TGTGCCAGCAGTTACGGGCAGGAGAACACTGAAGCTTTCTTT.

This clonotype has a count of ten or more. The chain couples TRBV20-1 to TRBJ2-1; a possible D gene is TRBD2 (5 bases). Germline V CDR1 and CDR2: DFQATT, SNEGSKA (reference sequence). V dropped 6 bases and J dropped 8 bases, with 17 bases sitting between them. The CDR3 runs to 13 residues. This CDR3 reads CSARVQAGDEQFF. The CDR3 nucleotides read TGCAGTGCACGAGTGCAGGCCGGGGATGAGCAGTTCTTC.